A selection of T cell receptor beta chains follows, all from one sample in a study of T cell changes during pregnancy in multiple sclerosis. Some clones are missing from TCRdb's copy, which holds only in-frame ones; the method was immunoSEQ multiplex PCR. The profile shows under 50,000 clones, about 88% of them singletons. Sequencing used CD8+ T cells from peripheral blood mononuclear cells, obtained in the first trimester of pregnancy. These TCRs come from a female donor with multiple sclerosis, enrolled in a pregnancy study. Each CDR3 is given with its conserved first and last residue. Fields, in order: CDR3 DNA, CDR3 protein, clone size, V gene, J gene, CDR3 length, D gene. A D gene is named only where the DNA matches it firmly. Where a row states a size, it is once, few, many or the class of an expanded clone; other rows omit it.

TGTGCCAGCAGCTTAGGGCCAGGGGAAACCTACGAGCAGTACTTC,CASSLGPGETYEQYF,NA,TRBV7-6,TRBJ2-7,15,NA
TGTGCCTGGAGTCGACAGGTGGGGGGGGCTTTCTTT,CAWSRQVGGAFF,NA,TRBV30,TRBJ1-1,12,NA
TGTGCCAGCAGTTTATGGATCGGGGGCACTGAAGCTTTCTTT,CASSLWIGGTEAFF,once,TRBV28,TRBJ1-1,14,NA
TGCAGCGTCCGGACAGGTTATTACAATGAGCAGTTCTTC,CSVRTGYYNEQFF,NA,TRBV29-1,TRBJ2-1,13,TRBD1
TGTGCCACCAGCAGAGATCGCGGGGGGTCCAACACTGAAGCTTTCTTT,CATSRDRGGSNTEAFF,NA,TRBV15,TRBJ1-1,16,NA
TGTGCCAGCAGTGAAGGGACAGGGAACTATGGCTACACCTTC,CASSEGTGNYGYTF,NA,TRBV6-1,TRBJ1-2,14,TRBD1
TGTGCCAGCAGCTTAACGGGCGGGGCCGATGAGCAGTTCTTC,CASSLTGGADEQFF,NA,TRBV7-3,TRBJ2-1,14,NA
TGTGCCAGCAGCCCAGAGACGAGGGCGGGGGAGACTGAGCAGTTCTTC,CASSPETRAGETEQFF,NA,TRBV7-2,TRBJ2-1,16,TRBD2
TGTGCCAGTAGTCGAGCTCCGACAGGGGTCGAGCAGTACTTC,CASSRAPTGVEQYF,once,TRBV19,TRBJ2-7,14,TRBD1
TGCGCCAGCAGCTTGGCCTCGGATGAGCAGTTCTTC,CASSLASDEQFF,NA,TRBV5-1,TRBJ2-1,12,NA
TGTGCCAGCAGCTTGGCCCGCACTGAAGCTTTCTTT,CASSLARTEAFF,NA,TRBV13,TRBJ1-1,12,NA
TGTGCCAGCAGTGACCCTGAGGATAACTATGGCTACACCTTC,CASSDPEDNYGYTF,NA,TRBV25-1,TRBJ1-2,14,NA
TGTGCCAGCAGTTTGGGCGGGGGGCCCCAAGAGACCCAGTACTTC,CASSLGGGPQETQYF,NA,TRBV6-5,TRBJ2-5,15,TRBD2
TGTGCCAGCAGCGTAGGTGGCGGCCAAGAGACCCAGTACTTC,CASSVGGGQETQYF,NA,TRBV9,TRBJ2-5,14,NA
TGTGCCAGCAGCCAGCGGGGGGCAGAAGAGACCCAGTACTTC,CASSQRGAEETQYF,NA,TRBV13,TRBJ2-5,14,TRBD2
TGTGCCAGCAGTGACGGGGCAGGCCCGAGTGAGCAGTTCTTC,CASSDGAGPSEQFF,NA,TRBV6-4,TRBJ2-1,14,NA
TGTGCCAGCAGCGCCCCCGGGACAGGGTACTATGGCTACACCTTC,CASSAPGTGYYGYTF,NA,TRBV5-4,TRBJ1-2,15,TRBD1
TGCGCCAGCAGCCTCCGGCTAGCGGTGGACATTCAGTACTTC,CASSLRLAVDIQYF,NA,TRBV5-1,TRBJ2-4,14,TRBD2
TGTGCCAGCAGCGTCACCAAAGGGACCGGGACATATAGCACAGATACGCAGTATTTT,CASSVTKGTGTYSTDTQYF,once,TRBV9,TRBJ2-3,19,NA
TGTGCCAGCGCCTTGCGCGGCGGGGGATCCGGGGAGCTGTTTTTT,CASALRGGGSGELFF,NA,TRBV11-2,TRBJ2-2,15,TRBD2
TGTGCCAGCATGGGCCAGTACAATCAGCCCCAGCATTTT,CASMGQYNQPQHF,NA,TRBV27,TRBJ1-5,13,NA
TGTGCCAGCAGTTCGAGCCTCAGGGGGTCTAACTATGGCTACACCTTC,CASSSSLRGSNYGYTF,NA,TRBV6-5,TRBJ1-2,16,TRBD1
TGCGCCAGCAGCCAAGGGCCAACGCCGAACACCGGGGAGCTGTTTTTT,CASSQGPTPNTGELFF,NA,TRBV4-3,TRBJ2-2,16,NA
TGTGCCAGCAGCCTTAACAGCGGCTTCTATGGCTACACCTTC,CASSLNSGFYGYTF,NA,TRBV27,TRBJ1-2,14,NA
TGTGCCAGCAGCTCCGCTTCGACAGGCCCTATTAACTATGGCTACACCTTC,CASSSASTGPINYGYTF,NA,TRBV9,TRBJ1-2,17,NA
TGTGCCAGCAGTTACGCGGGACAGGGAGGTCAGCCCCAGCATTTT,CASSYAGQGGQPQHF,once,TRBV6-5,TRBJ1-5,15,TRBD1
TGTGCCAGTGGAACTAGCGGGGGTTACAATGAGCAGTTCTTC,CASGTSGGYNEQFF,once,TRBV27,TRBJ2-1,14,TRBD2
TGTGCTAGTGGTTTGGCGACGGAGTATGGCTACACCTTC,CASGLATEYGYTF,NA,TRBV12-5,TRBJ1-2,13,NA
TGTGCCAGCGGGTATAGCCAAGAAAAACTGTTTTTT,CASGYSQEKLFF,NA,TRBV6-5,TRBJ1-4,12,NA
TGTGCCAGCAGCTTAGAGGTGGGACAGGGGCCCCATGAGCAGTTCTTC,CASSLEVGQGPHEQFF,NA,TRBV11-2,TRBJ2-1,16,TRBD1
TGCACCAGCAGCTCCCTGGGGGGTACCCTCCTCTCTGGGGCCAACGTCCTGACTTTC,CTSSSLGGTLLSGANVLTF,once,TRBV1,TRBJ2-6,19,NA
TGCGCCAGCAGCCAAGAAAGGAAACAGAACTATGGCTACACCTTC,CASSQERKQNYGYTF,NA,TRBV4-3,TRBJ1-2,15,NA
TGTGCCAGCAGCAAGATTACTAGCGGGGAACCGTCGAACACCGGGGAGCTGTTTTTT,CASSKITSGEPSNTGELFF,NA,TRBV21-1,TRBJ2-2,19,NA
TGTGCCACCAGCCCCCGACTAGCGGGGGACCTTCAGACCCAGTACTTC,CATSPRLAGDLQTQYF,once,TRBV15,TRBJ2-5,16,TRBD2
TGTGCCAGCAGCTTAATACAGTTCGATGAAAAACTGTTTTTT,CASSLIQFDEKLFF,once,TRBV11-2,TRBJ1-4,14,NA
TGTGCCAGCAGCTCCATGGCCACTGAAGCTTTCTTT,CASSSMATEAFF,NA,TRBV7-9,TRBJ1-1,12,NA
TGTGCCAGCAGTAACATAGACTCTATCTACGAGCAGTACTTC,CASSNIDSIYEQYF,NA,TRBV27,TRBJ2-7,14,NA
TGTGCCAGCAGCTTAGGCAGGGGTATCTCCTACGAGCAGTACTTC,CASSLGRGISYEQYF,NA,TRBV7-3,TRBJ2-7,15,NA
TGTGCCAGCAGTTACTCGGCGGCCGGGGAGCTGTTTTTT,CASSYSAAGELFF,NA,TRBV6-5,TRBJ2-2,13,NA
TGTGCCATCGATGACAGGATATATGGCTACACCTTC,CAIDDRIYGYTF,NA,TRBV19,TRBJ1-2,12,NA
TGCGCCAGCGCCCCGGGGAGCGGGGGGGAATTAGAGTTCTTC,CASAPGSGGELEFF,NA,TRBV10-2,TRBJ2-1,14,TRBD2
TGTGCCAGCAGTTTGGCCGTCAGGGATAATGAGCAGTTCTTC,CASSLAVRDNEQFF,NA,TRBV27,TRBJ2-1,14,NA
TGTGCCAGCAGCCTAGCTTGGACGGCGGGGGATCAGCCCCAGCATTTT,CASSLAWTAGDQPQHF,NA,TRBV6-6,TRBJ1-5,16,NA
TGTGCCAGCAGCGTAGCAGGGGGGTATGGCTACACCTTC,CASSVAGGYGYTF,NA,TRBV9,TRBJ1-2,13,TRBD1
TGCGCCAGCAGCCAAGCCCTTGGGACAGGGGGAGTCTACGAGCAGTACTTC,CASSQALGTGGVYEQYF,NA,TRBV4-3,TRBJ2-7,17,TRBD1
TGTGCCAGCAGCTTGGTACCAGGGGGTTCCTACGAGCAGTACTTC,CASSLVPGGSYEQYF,few,TRBV5-5,TRBJ2-7,15,TRBD1
TGTGCCAGCAGTTACTCGAGCTCAGGGGCCTACGAGCAGTACTTC,CASSYSSSGAYEQYF,NA,TRBV6-5,TRBJ2-7,15,NA
TGTGCCTGGTCCCCTAGGGCGGGTTCTGGGGCCAACGTCCTGACTTTC,CAWSPRAGSGANVLTF,NA,TRBV30,TRBJ2-6,16,NA
TGTGCCAGCAGTAGACTAGCGGGGCAATCCTACGAGCAGTACTTC,CASSRLAGQSYEQYF,NA,TRBV7-9,TRBJ2-7,15,TRBD2
TGTGCCAGCAGTGACCGCGCGGCTTTCGTGTACAATGAGCAGTTCTTC,CASSDRAAFVYNEQFF,NA,TRBV2,TRBJ2-1,16,NA
TGTGCCAGCAGGCCCCTGTCCTCGGGCGAGCAGTACTTC,CASRPLSSGEQYF,NA,TRBV27,TRBJ2-7,13,NA
TGTGCCAGCAGCGATCGACTAGCGGGGGGACTGGTGGCAGAGACCCAGTACTTC,CASSDRLAGGLVAETQYF,NA,TRBV7-8,TRBJ2-5,18,TRBD2
TGTGCCACCTGGGCCCACGGGGAGCTGTTTTTT,CATWAHGELFF,NA,TRBV5-4,TRBJ2-2,11,NA
TGTGCCAGGGGGGGGGCTCCTCCGGGGGAGCTGTTTTTT,CARGGAPPGELFF,NA,TRBV2,TRBJ2-2,13,NA
TGTGCCAGCAGCTTGACAGGGGCTATGAACACTGAAGCTTTCTTT,CASSLTGAMNTEAFF,NA,TRBV4-2,TRBJ1-1,15,TRBD1